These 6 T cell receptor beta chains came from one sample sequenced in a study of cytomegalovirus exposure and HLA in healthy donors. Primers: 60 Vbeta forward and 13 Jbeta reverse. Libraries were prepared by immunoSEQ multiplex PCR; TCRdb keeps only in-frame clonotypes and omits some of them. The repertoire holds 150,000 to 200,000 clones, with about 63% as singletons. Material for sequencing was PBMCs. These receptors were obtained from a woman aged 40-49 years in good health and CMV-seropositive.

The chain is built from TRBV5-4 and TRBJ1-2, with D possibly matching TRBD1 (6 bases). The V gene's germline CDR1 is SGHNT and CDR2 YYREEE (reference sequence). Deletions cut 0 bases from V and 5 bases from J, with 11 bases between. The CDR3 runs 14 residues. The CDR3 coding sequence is TGTGCCAGCAGCTTGGGAGGGGGGGATTATGGCTACACCTTC. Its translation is CASSLGGGDYGYTF.

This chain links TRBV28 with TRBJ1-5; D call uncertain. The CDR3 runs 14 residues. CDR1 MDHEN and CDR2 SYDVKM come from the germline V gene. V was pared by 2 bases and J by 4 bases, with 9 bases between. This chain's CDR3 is CASSLRVENQPQHF. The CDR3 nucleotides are TGTGCCAGCAGTTTACGCGTAGAGAATCAGCCCCAGCATTTT.

The chain's CDR3 is CASSPTGGAENTEAFF. DNA for the CDR3: TGTGCCAGCAGCCCAACCGGAGGGGCGGAGAACACTGAAGCTTTCTTT. This chain connects TRBV5-4 to TRBJ1-1; D perhaps matches TRBD1 (5 bases). This CDR3 is 16 amino acids long. V lost 4 bases to trimming and J lost 1 base, with 17 bases between them. CDR1 and CDR2 from the germline V gene are SGHNT and YYREEE (reference sequence).

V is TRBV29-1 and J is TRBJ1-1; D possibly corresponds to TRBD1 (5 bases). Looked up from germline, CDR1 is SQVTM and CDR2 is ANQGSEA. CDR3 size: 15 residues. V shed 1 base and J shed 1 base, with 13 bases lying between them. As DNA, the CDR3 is TGCAGCGTTGAAGCGTCAGGGTGGGGGAACACTGAAGCTTTCTTT. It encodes CSVEASGWGNTEAFF.

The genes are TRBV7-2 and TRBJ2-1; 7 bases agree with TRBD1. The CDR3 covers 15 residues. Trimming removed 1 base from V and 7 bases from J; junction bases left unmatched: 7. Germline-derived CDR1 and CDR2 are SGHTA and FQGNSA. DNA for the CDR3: TGTGCCAGCAGCTTAGTAAGGGGGCAGAAAAATGAGCAGTTCTTC. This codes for CASSLVRGQKNEQFF.

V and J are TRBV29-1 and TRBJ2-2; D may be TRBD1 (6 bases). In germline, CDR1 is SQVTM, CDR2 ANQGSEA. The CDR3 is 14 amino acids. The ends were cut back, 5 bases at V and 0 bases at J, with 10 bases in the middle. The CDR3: CSVLQGSNTGELFF. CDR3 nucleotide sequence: TGCAGCGTTCTACAGGGATCGAACACCGGGGAGCTGTTTTTT.